This paragraph covers one T cell receptor (beta chain) sequence. The length of the CDR3 is 15 residues. CDR1 is LNHDA, CDR2 SQIVND, per germline (reference sequence). With V trimmed by 4 bases and J by 3 bases, 8 bases remained unmatched. The data derive from a study of blood T cell repertoires in COVID-19. For the study at large: Samples representing acute and convalescent COVID-19 were sourced from the United States, Italy and Spain. The cDNA or gDNA used as material had been derived from T cells, B-cell-depleted T cells, or PBMCs.

Authors' analysis steps: The authors estimated nucleated cell counts from reference gene primer amplification. Using immunoSEQ multiplex PCR, the repertoire was profiled, and TCRdb retains in-frame clones only, with some absent. That table furnishes V, J and clone size, whereas the DNA furnished D and trimming. This table has about 300,000 clones, around 88% appearing once. The chain joins TRBV19 to TRBJ2-7; TRBD1 matches 8 bases. This clonotype was obtained from a woman aged 30 to 39 who had recovered from COVID-19. Sequenced sample: peripheral blood. The CDR3 DNA sequence: TGTGCCAGTAGTACCAGCCGGGACAGGTTCTACGAGCAGTACTTC. This codes for CASSTSRDRFYEQYF.